This TCR beta chain was found in a study of T-cell reconstitution after alpha-beta-depleted transplantation in children (dated by TCRdb to 2015 to 2016). With regard to the full study: Using TCR repertoire profiling, the study quantitatively followed how T-cell immune reconstitution unfolded in children after TCRalphabeta/CD19-depleted allogeneic hematopoietic cell transplantation.

Read against the paper, the sample's treatment or condition label means: allogeneic hematopoietic cell transplantation with graft depleted of TCRalphabeta T cells and CD19 B cells. The transplant recipients were children given TCRalphabeta/CD19-depleted allogeneic hematopoietic cell grafts. What the research found in general, with its limitations: Over subsequent months, a decline in hyperexpanded clone frequencies was noted, and after one year, T-cell counts and TCRbeta diversity were mostly ascribed to newly produced T cells. About two months after transplant, the apparently early recovery of alphabetaT-cell counts reportedly depended on just several hundred clones that had expanded rapidly and came from non-depleted graft cells. In some patients, the high TCRbeta diversity seen at day 60 was put down to recipient T cells and intrathymic progenitors that had survived conditioning.

Library generation was performed with PCR. TCRdb shows the sequencer as Illumina HiSeq 2500. Molecular barcoding was employed in the preparation of TCR libraries, with unique molecular identifiers being used to normalize TCRbeta repertoire quantification. TCRdb trimmed public reads at Q25 via fastp, called clones via MiXCR and kept in-frame beta chains. Rows matching on CDR3 protein sequence are summarized as one entry with the most common DNA and genes. The sample table contains under 100,000 distinct CDR3 sequences; only one count was recorded for 15% to 19% of them. About 20% of the sample rests with the top ten. Spanning cysteine to phenylalanine, the CDR3 consists of 15 amino acids. Only the CDR3 DNA is retained, 45 bases long and in frame from the first base. Clipping removes 6 bases from V and 3 bases from J, with 9 as the unmatched junction base count. From a lookup of the germline V gene, CDR1 and CDR2 are MDHEN and SYDVKM.

This clonotype has more than one count but fewer than ten. What this receptor recognizes is not known. No quality values exist for individual bases; no much larger clone is one base distant. The chain employs TRBV28 and TRBJ2-7; 9 bases in between match TRBD1. Sequenced material: PBMCs, mostly from graft donor cells, taken 180 days after TCRalphabeta/CD19-depleted stem cell transplant. This sequence was found in a male patient aged 2 to 9 who had a stem cell transplant for acute lymphoblastic leukemia, so the T cells may come from the graft donor. Here is the DNA: TGTGCCAGCAGCTATACAGGGACAGGGATCTACGAGCAGTACTTC. It encodes CASSYTGTGIYEQYF.